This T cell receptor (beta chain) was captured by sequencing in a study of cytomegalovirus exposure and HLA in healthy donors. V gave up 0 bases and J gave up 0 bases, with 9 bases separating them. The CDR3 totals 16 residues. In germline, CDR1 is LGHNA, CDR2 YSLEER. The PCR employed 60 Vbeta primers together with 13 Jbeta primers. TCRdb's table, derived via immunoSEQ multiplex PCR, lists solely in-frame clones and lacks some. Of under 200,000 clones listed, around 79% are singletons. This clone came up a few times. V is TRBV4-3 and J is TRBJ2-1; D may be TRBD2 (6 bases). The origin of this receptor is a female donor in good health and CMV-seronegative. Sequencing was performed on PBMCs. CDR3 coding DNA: TGCGCCAGCAGCCAAGAGGCGGGGAGCTCCTACAATGAGCAGTTCTTC. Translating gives CASSQEAGSSYNEQFF.